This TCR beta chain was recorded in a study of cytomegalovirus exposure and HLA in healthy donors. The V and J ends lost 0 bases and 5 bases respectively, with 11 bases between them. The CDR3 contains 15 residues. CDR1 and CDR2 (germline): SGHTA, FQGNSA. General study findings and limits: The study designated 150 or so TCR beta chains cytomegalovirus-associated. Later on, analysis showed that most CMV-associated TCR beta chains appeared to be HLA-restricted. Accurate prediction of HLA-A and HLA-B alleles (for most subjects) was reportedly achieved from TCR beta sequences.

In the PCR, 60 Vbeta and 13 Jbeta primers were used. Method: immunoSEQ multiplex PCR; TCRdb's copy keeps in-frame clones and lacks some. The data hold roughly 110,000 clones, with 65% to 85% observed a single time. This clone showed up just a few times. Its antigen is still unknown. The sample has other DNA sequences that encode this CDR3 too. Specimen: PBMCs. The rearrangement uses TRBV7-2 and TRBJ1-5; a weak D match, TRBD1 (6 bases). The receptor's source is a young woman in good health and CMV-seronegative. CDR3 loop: CASSLAQGFDQPQHF. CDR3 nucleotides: TGTGCCAGCAGCTTAGCCCAGGGGTTCGATCAGCCCCAGCATTTT.